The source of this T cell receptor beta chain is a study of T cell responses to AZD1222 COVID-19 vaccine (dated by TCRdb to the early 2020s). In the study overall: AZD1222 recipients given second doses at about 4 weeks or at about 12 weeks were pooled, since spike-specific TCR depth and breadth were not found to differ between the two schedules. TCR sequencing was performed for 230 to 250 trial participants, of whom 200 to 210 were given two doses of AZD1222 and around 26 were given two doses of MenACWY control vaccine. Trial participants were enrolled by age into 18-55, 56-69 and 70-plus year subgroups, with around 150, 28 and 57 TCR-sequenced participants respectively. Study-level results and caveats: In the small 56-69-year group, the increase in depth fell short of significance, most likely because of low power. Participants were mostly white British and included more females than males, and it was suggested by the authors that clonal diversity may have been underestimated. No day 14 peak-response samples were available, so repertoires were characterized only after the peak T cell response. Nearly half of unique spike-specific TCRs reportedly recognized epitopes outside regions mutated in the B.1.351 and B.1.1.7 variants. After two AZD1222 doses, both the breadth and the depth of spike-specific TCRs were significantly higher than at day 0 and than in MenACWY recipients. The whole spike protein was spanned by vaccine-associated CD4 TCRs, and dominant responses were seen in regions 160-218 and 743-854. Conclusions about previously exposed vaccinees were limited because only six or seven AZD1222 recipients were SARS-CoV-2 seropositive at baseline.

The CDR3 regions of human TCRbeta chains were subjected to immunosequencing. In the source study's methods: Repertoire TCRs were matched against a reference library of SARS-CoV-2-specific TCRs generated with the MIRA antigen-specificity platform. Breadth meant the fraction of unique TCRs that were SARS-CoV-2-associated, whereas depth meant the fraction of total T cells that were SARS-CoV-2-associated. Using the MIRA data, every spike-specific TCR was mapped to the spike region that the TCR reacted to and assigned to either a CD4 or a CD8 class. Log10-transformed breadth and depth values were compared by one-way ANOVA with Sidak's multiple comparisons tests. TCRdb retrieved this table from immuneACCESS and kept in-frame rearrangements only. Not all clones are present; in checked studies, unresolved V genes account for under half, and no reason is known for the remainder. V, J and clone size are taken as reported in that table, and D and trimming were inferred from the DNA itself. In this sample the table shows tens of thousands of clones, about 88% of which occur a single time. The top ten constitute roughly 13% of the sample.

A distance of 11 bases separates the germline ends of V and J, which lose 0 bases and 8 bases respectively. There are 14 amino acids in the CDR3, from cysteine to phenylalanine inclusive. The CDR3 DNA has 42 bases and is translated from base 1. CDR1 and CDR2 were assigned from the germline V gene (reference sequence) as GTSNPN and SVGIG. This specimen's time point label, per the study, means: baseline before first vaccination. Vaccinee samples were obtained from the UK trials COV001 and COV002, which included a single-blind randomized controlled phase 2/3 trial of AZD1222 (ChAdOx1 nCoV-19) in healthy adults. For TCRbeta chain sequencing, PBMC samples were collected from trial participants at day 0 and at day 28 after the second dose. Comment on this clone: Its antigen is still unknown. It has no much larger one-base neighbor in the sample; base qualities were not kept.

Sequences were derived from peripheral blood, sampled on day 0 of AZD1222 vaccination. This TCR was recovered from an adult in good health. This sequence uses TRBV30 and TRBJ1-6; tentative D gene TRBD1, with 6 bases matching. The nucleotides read TGTGCCTGGAGTGTAGGGGGGCAGGATTCACCCCTCCACTTT. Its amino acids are CAWSVGGQDSPLHF. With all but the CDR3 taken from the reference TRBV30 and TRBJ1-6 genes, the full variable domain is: SQTIHQWPATLVQPVGSPLSLECTVEGTSNPNLYWYRQAAGRGLQLLFYSVGIGQISSEVPQNLSASRPQDRQFILSSKKLLLSDSGFYLCAWSVGGQDSPLHFGNGTRLTVT.